Given below is one T cell receptor (beta chain) in context. The antigen this receptor binds is unknown. Base qualities were left out, and no much larger clone turns up one base away. The data were obtained in a study of blood T cell repertoires in COVID-19 (dated by TCRdb to the early 2020s). Looking at the study overall: The collaborator samples originated in the United States, Italy and Spain and spanned the acute and convalescent phases of COVID-19. Sample metadata almost always included a de-identified subject ID, COVID-19 status, age in years and sex. Subjects who had been exposed to COVID-19, were actively infected with it, or had recovered from it provided the deeply sampled blood TCRbeta repertoires that made up the dataset. Where available, HLA class I and class II types were obtained from metadata supplied by the sample provider rather than from assay-based typing. The repertoires were made available in a free public database intended to serve as a resource for research on the immune response to SARS-CoV-2. The material from the prospective study consisted of cDNA or gDNA derived from T cells, B-cell-depleted T cells, or PBMCs. The samples were drawn from two sources: the first 160 participants of the ongoing ImmuneRACE study, and 1,254 subjects contributed by 6 global collaborators.

TCRbeta CDR3 regions were amplified from genomic DNA using the immunoSEQ Assay, a bias-controlled multiplex PCR. The authors' pipeline ran thus. Within the assay, amplification of reference gene primers was used to estimate how many nucleated cells each sample contained. To quantify the absolute abundance of each unique TCRbeta CDR3 rearrangement, sequence reads were collapsed and filtered. For each sample, productive Simpson clonality was calculated as the square root of Simpson's diversity index across productive rearrangements. Here the immuneACCESS table is served through TCRdb, limited to in-frame sequences with V and J called. Missing clones are a known gap in these copies; in checked studies unresolved V genes cover under half, and the rest lacks a known reason. V and J calls plus clone size are reproduced from that table; the DNA served to infer D and trimming. The sample table shows about 64,000 clones, and 88% are seen once. Over 9% of the sample is in the top ten clones.

Trimming removed 4 bases from V and 8 bases from J; the gene matches leave 6 bases unexplained. Looking up the germline V gene (reference sequence) yields CDR1 LNHDA and CDR2 SQIVND. Inclusive of the bounding cysteine and phenylalanine, the CDR3 is 15 residues long. The DNA shown is the 45-base CDR3, in frame from base 1. Results and caveats for the whole study, not just this receptor: The amount of clinical and demographic metadata varied by source and participant and was provided uncurated.

Participants in the prospective study were aged about 18 to 89 years, lived in about two dozen United States geographic areas, and enrolled through a virtual design. Cohort assignment in the prospective study relied on participant-reported clinical history from a screening survey and a study questionnaire. For ImmuneRACE Cohort 3, a participant was defined as recovered based on two consecutive negative NP/OP PCR tests, clearance by a healthcare professional, or resolution of symptoms. In the prospective study, whole blood, serum and a nasopharyngeal or oropharyngeal swab were collected from each participant by mobile phlebotomists. Prospective study participants could optionally give additional blood draws and questionnaires over an approximately two-month period. Blood samples from the prospective study were shipped frozen or at room temperature prior to DNA extraction.

The receptor comes from a middle-aged woman who had recovered from COVID-19. The chain was built from TRBV19 and TRBJ2-1; 12 junctional bases match TRBD2. The sample comprised PBMCs or T cells enriched from blood (not recorded which). The bases read TGTGCCAGTAGTAGGACTAGCGGGGTGTTCGATGAGCAGTTCTTC. The resulting protein is CASSRTSGVFDEQFF.